Listed below are T cell receptor beta chains from one sample, sequenced in a study of T cell responses to AZD1222 COVID-19 vaccine. Sequencing was performed with immunoSEQ multiplex PCR; in TCRdb, only in-frame clones are kept and a portion is missing. The sample lists around 110,000 clones, roughly 92% occurring once. Source: peripheral blood, taken 28 days after the second AZD1222 dose. The source of these receptors is an adult who received the AZD1222 COVID-19 vaccine. Both conserved end residues are part of each CDR3. Fields, in order: V gene, J gene, D gene, CDR3 protein, CDR3 DNA. The D gene is left open where the match is weak.

v_call: TRBV28
j_call: TRBJ2-7
d_call: .
cdr3_aa: CASRTRQTHEQYF
cdr3_nt: TGTGCCAGCAGAACCCGACAAACTCACGAGCAGTACTTC

v_call: TRBV5-1
j_call: TRBJ1-4
d_call: .
cdr3_aa: CASSLDPGSNEKLFF
cdr3_nt: TGCGCCAGCAGCTTGGATCCAGGGAGTAATGAAAAACTGTTTTTT

v_call: TRBV7-8
j_call: TRBJ2-3
d_call: TRBD2
cdr3_aa: CASSSGTSGSTDTQYF
cdr3_nt: TGTGCCAGCAGCTCTGGGACTAGCGGGAGCACAGATACGCAGTATTTT

v_call: TRBV30
j_call: TRBJ1-2
d_call: .
cdr3_aa: CAWSSQGYGYTF
cdr3_nt: TGTGCCTGGAGTTCCCAGGGCTATGGCTACACCTTC

v_call: TRBV5-4
j_call: TRBJ1-2
d_call: .
cdr3_aa: CASSFIGSGITNYGYTF
cdr3_nt: TGTGCCAGCAGCTTTATAGGAAGCGGAATTACTAACTATGGCTACACCTTC

v_call: TRBV28
j_call: TRBJ2-7
d_call: .
cdr3_aa: CASSGVRVLSSYEQYF
cdr3_nt: TGTGCCAGCAGTGGGGTACGGGTCCTCAGCTCCTACGAGCAGTACTTC

v_call: TRBV4-1
j_call: TRBJ1-2
d_call: .
cdr3_aa: CASSPTRGWDYGYTF
cdr3_nt: TGCGCCAGCAGCCCAACGAGGGGATGGGACTATGGCTACACCTTC

v_call: TRBV5-4
j_call: TRBJ1-5
d_call: .
cdr3_aa: CASSLDGLDNQPQHF
cdr3_nt: TGTGCCAGCAGCCTAGACGGGCTCGACAATCAGCCCCAGCATTTT

v_call: TRBV5-6
j_call: TRBJ2-2
d_call: .
cdr3_aa: CASSLTGAYTGELFF
cdr3_nt: TGTGCCAGCAGCTTGACGGGGGCCTACACCGGGGAGCTGTTTTTT

v_call: TRBV19
j_call: TRBJ2-7
d_call: TRBD1
cdr3_aa: CASSTGTGTYEQYF
cdr3_nt: TGTGCCAGTAGTACCGGGACAGGGACCTACGAGCAGTACTTC

v_call: TRBV7-9
j_call: TRBJ2-1
d_call: .
cdr3_aa: CASSFGGGYEQFF
cdr3_nt: TGTGCCAGCAGCTTTGGGGGTGGGTATGAGCAGTTCTTC

v_call: TRBV6-5
j_call: TRBJ1-5
d_call: TRBD1
cdr3_aa: CASTSDRAGNQPQHF
cdr3_nt: TGTGCCAGCACTTCGGACAGGGCGGGCAATCAGCCCCAGCATTTT

v_call: TRBV7-3
j_call: TRBJ2-2
d_call: .
cdr3_aa: CASSLTKASGELFF
cdr3_nt: TGTGCCAGCAGCCTAACAAAAGCGAGCGGGGAGCTGTTTTTT

v_call: TRBV15
j_call: TRBJ1-3
d_call: TRBD1
cdr3_aa: CATSRGDRPYSGNTIYF
cdr3_nt: TGTGCCACCAGCAGAGGGGACAGGCCTTACTCTGGAAACACCATATATTTT

v_call: TRBV4-1
j_call: TRBJ1-5
d_call: TRBD1
cdr3_aa: CASSQDRTGGFNQPQHF
cdr3_nt: TGCGCCAGCAGCCAAGATCGGACAGGGGGCTTCAATCAGCCCCAGCATTTT

v_call: TRBV28
j_call: TRBJ2-7
d_call: TRBD1
cdr3_aa: CASSLFPRGTGYLNEQYF
cdr3_nt: TGTGCCAGCAGTTTATTTCCTCGGGGGACAGGCTATCTCAACGAGCAGTACTTC

v_call: TRBV10-1
j_call: TRBJ2-7
d_call: TRBD2
cdr3_aa: CASTDSGSSYEQYF
cdr3_nt: TGCGCCAGCACCGACAGCGGGAGCTCCTACGAGCAGTACTTC